The 3 T cell receptor beta chains given below trace back to one sample, sequenced in a study of blood T cell repertoires in COVID-19 (dated by TCRdb to 2018 to 2021). Libraries were made using the immunoSEQ multiplex PCR assay. TCRdb took this table from immuneACCESS and kept in-frame rearrangements with V and J called. Such tables lack part of the clones; where checked against another copy, unresolved V genes explain under half of the gap, and the rest is unexplained. The sample table lists around 390,000 clones, approximately 90% of them with a count of one. Roughly 9.4% of the sample lies in the top ten. The specimen was PBMCs or T cells enriched from blood (not recorded which). These receptors all stem from a woman aged 50 to 65 who had recovered from COVID-19.

V and J are TRBV7-9 and TRBJ1-1; TRBD1 might be the D (6 bases). Germline-derived CDR1 and CDR2 are SEHNR and FQNEAQ (reference sequence). Between the trimmed V and J ends, which lost 2 bases and 2 bases, there was a span of 12 bases. The CDR3 contains 15 residues. The chain's CDR3 is CASSLHEGVNTEAFF. The CDR3 bases are TGTGCCAGCAGCTTACATGAGGGGGTTAACACTGAAGCTTTCTTT.

This chain links TRBV4-1 with TRBJ1-2; D is unresolved. With 1 base removed from V and 2 bases from J, the gap between germline ends came to 11 bases. The CDR3 is 15 amino acids. The germline V gene has CDR1 MGHRA and CDR2 YSYEKL. CDR3 loop: CASSQVLAENYGYTF. DNA for the CDR3: TGCGCCAGCAGCCAAGTACTGGCGGAGAACTATGGCTACACCTTC.

The chain joins TRBV19 to TRBJ2-6; no clear D gene. Germline V lookup: CDR1 LNHDA, CDR2 SQIVND (reference sequence). V lost 3 bases to trimming and J lost 0 bases, with 9 bases between them. The CDR3 has 16 residues. Here the CDR3 DNA reads TGTGCCAGTAGTATTCCAAGAGGCTCTGGGGCCAACGTCCTGACTTTC. Protein: CASSIPRGSGANVLTF.